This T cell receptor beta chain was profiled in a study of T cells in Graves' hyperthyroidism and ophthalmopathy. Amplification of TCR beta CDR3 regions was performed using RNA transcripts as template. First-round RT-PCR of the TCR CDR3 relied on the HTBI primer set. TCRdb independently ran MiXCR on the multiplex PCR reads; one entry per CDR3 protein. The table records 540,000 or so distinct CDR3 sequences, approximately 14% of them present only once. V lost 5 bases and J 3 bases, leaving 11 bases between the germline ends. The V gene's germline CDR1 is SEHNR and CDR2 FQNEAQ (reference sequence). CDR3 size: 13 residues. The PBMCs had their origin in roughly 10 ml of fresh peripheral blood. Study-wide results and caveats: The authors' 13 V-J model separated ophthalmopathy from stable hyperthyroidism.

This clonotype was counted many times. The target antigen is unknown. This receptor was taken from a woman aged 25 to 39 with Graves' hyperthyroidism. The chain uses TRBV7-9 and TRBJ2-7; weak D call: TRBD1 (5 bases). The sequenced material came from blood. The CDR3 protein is CASSPDSNYEQYF. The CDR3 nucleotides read TGTGCCAGCAGCCCCGACAGCAACTACGAGCAGTACTTC.